This is a list of T cell receptor beta chains from one sample in a study of blood T cells in healthy people across ages. One entry per CDR3 protein, called by TCRdb with MiXCR from the 5' RACE reads. The sample lists around 940,000 distinct CDR3 sequences; roughly 51% were seen once. The sequenced material came from blood. These TCRs come from a woman aged 60-70 years in good health. CDR3s leave out the opening cysteine and the closing phenylalanine or tryptophan. Each record gives: V gene, J gene, D gene, CDR3 protein. D genes are given only for firm matches.

TRBV3-1	TRBJ1-5	-	ASGGQGEGPQH
TRBV4-3	TRBJ2-1	TRBD2	ASSQGLVNEQF
TRBV12-3/TRBV12-4	TRBJ1-2	TRBD1	ASSFYRQGPDGYT
TRBV28	TRBJ1-4	-	ASCVGATNEKLF
TRBV29-1	TRBJ2-1	TRBD1	SVGDSSSYNEQF
TRBV29-1	TRBJ2-1	-	SVTPRGNEQF
TRBV20-1	TRBJ1-6	-	SARDIQFQNNSPLH
TRBV4-1	TRBJ2-7	TRBD2	ASSHREREYEQY
TRBV5-1	TRBJ1-4	-	ASSLSSAENEKLF
TRBV6-5	TRBJ2-1	TRBD2	ASSSPMGGLMNEQF
TRBV9	TRBJ2-1	TRBD2	ASSVGRAPYNEQF
TRBV21-1	TRBJ2-1	-	ASSIGTYQFHNEQF
TRBV7-2	TRBJ2-4	TRBD1	ASSWGDRAMDIQY
TRBV5-1	TRBJ2-1	-	ASSWPPNEQF
TRBV5-1	TRBJ2-7	-	ASFNGSYEQY
TRBV4-3	TRBJ2-7	-	ASSQDLGTPWEQY
TRBV10-3	TRBJ2-5	-	ATSHGSRETQY
TRBV12-3/TRBV12-4	TRBJ2-7	-	ASSLGRGFEQY
TRBV30	-	-	AWSPFIGTQY
TRBV27	TRBJ2-7	-	ASSPSTGESPYVQY
TRBV11-3	TRBJ2-1	-	ASSLNGNEQF
TRBV25-1	TRBJ1-2	-	ASSEYRQNGYT
TRBV7-9	TRBJ2-5	-	ASSPLQSANQETQY
TRBV25-1	TRBJ1-4	-	ASSEWGATNEKLF
TRBV6-5	TRBJ2-5	-	ASRLWDRETQY
TRBV6-6	TRBJ1-2	-	ASSYPGVGYGYT
TRBV2	-	-	ASSERWEETQY
TRBV4-1	TRBJ2-7	TRBD1	ASSQVAGTGHEQY
TRBV5-1	TRBJ2-1	-	ASSLTGAMSNPYNEQF
TRBV5-1	-	TRBD1	ASSRSGTAEKETQY
TRBV7-2	TRBJ2-1	-	ASSLRQHYNEQF
TRBV4-3	-	TRBD2	ASSQAPPGLAGAIINEQY
TRBV7-2	TRBJ2-7	TRBD1	ASSVGQGVVYEQY
TRBV4-2	TRBJ2-2	TRBD1	TSSRQGDTNTGELF
TRBV3-1	TRBJ2-7	-	ASSMDRTYEQY
TRBV29-1	TRBJ1-2	-	RVVHNGYT
TRBV20-1	TRBJ2-1	TRBD2	SARLAGGPSYNEQF
TRBV7-2	TRBJ2-1	-	ASSSGRLKLSEQF
TRBV7-2	TRBJ2-1	-	ASSSRPDPSGEQF
TRBV18	TRBJ2-1	TRBD1	ASSAGQGNQQF
TRBV10-3	TRBJ2-3	TRBD2	AISGLAGGTSTDTQY
TRBV28	TRBJ1-2	-	ASSPSGGGYGYT
TRBV7-2	TRBJ1-2	-	ASSLDIQVGYGYT
TRBV29-1	TRBJ1-2	TRBD1	SDRQGTYGYT
TRBV24-1	TRBJ1-5	-	ATRGTGRGTQPQH
TRBV7-2	TRBJ2-7	-	ASSAGGRNEQY